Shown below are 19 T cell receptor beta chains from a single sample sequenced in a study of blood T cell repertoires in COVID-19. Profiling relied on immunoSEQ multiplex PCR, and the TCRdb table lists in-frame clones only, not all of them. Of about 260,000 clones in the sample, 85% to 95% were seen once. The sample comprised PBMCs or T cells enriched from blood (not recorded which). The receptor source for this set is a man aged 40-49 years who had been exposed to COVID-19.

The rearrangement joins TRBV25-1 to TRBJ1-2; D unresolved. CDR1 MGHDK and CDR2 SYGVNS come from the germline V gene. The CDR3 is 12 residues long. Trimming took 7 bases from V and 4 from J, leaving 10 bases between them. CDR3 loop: CASNTLSYGYTF. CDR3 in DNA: TGTGCCAGCAATACTCTTAGCTATGGCTACACCTTC.

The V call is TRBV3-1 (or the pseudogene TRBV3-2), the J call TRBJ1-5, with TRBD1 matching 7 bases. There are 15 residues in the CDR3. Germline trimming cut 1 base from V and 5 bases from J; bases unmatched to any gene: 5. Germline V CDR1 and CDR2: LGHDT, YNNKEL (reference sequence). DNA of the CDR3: TGTGCCAGCAGCCAAGGGGACAGCCCCGATCAGCCCCAGCATTTT. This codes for CASSQGDSPDQPQHF.

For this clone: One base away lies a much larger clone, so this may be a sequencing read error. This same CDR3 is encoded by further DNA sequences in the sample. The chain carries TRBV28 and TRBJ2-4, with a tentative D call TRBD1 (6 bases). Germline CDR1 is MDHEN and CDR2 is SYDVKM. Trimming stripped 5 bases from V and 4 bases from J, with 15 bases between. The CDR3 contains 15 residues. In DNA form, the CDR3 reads TGTGCCAGCAGTCATTGGGGGCTAGCAAAAAACATTCAGTACTTC. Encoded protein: CASSHWGLAKNIQYF. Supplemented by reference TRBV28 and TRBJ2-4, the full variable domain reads DVKVTQSSRYLVKRTGEKVFLECVQDMDHENMFWYRQDPGLGLRLIYFSYDVKMKEKGDIPEGYSVSREKKERFSLILESASTNQTSMYLCASSHWGLAKNIQYFGAGTRLSVL.

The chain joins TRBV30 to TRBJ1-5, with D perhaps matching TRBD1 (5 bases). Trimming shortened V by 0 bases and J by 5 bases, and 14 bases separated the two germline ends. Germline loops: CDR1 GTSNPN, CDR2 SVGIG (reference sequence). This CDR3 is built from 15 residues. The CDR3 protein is CAWSVGEVRYQPQHF. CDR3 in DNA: TGTGCCTGGAGTGTAGGGGAAGTCAGATATCAGCCCCAGCATTTT.

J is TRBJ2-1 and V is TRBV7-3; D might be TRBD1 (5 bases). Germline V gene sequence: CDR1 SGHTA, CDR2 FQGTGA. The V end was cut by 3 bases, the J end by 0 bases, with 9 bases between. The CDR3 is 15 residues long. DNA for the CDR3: TGTGCCAGCAGCTTTCACAGGAGCTCCTACAATGAGCAGTTCTTC. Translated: CASSFHRSSYNEQFF.

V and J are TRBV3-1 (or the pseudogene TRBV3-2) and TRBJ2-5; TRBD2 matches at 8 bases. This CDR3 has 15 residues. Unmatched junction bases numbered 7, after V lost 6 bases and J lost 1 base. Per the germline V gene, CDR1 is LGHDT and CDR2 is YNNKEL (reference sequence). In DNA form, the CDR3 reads TGTGCCAGCAGGCCCCAGCGGGAGATCCAAGAGACCCAGTACTTC. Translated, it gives CASRPQREIQETQYF.

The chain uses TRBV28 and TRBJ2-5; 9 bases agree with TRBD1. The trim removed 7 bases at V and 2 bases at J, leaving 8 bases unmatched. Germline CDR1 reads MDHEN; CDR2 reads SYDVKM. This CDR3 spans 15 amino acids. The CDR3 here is CASNEDRGGQETQYF. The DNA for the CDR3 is TGTGCCAGCAATGAAGACAGGGGGGGACAAGAGACCCAGTACTTC. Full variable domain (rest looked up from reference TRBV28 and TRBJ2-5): DVKVTQSSRYLVKRTGEKVFLECVQDMDHENMFWYRQDPGLGLRLIYFSYDVKMKEKGDIPEGYSVSREKKERFSLILESASTNQTSMYLCASNEDRGGQETQYFGPGTRLLVL.

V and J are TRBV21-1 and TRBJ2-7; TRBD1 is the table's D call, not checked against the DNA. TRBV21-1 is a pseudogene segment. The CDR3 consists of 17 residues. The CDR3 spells CASSKVFSQGASYEQYF. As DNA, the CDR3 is TGTGCCAGCAGCAAAGTTTTTTCACAGGGTGCCTCCTACGAGCAGTACTTC.

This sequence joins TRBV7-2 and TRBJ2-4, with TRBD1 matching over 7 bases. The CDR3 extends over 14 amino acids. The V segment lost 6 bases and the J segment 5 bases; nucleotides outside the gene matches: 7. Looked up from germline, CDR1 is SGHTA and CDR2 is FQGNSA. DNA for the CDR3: TGTGCCAGCAGGGTAGGGGGCGCAGAAAACATTCAGTACTTC. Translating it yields CASRVGGAENIQYF.

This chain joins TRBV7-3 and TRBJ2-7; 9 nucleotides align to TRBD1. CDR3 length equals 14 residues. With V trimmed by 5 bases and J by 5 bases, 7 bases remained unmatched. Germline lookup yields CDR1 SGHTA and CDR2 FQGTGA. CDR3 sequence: CASSVGQGANEQYF. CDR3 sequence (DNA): TGTGCCAGCAGCGTGGGACAGGGTGCCAACGAGCAGTACTTC.

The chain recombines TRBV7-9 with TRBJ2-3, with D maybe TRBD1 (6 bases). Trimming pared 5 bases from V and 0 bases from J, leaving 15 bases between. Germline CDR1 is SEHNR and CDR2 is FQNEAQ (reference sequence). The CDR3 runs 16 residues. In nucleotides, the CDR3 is TGTGCCAGCAGCAACCCCGACAGGACTAGCACAGATACGCAGTATTTT. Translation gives CASSNPDRTSTDTQYF. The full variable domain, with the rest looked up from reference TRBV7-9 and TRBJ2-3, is DTGVSQNPRHKITKRGQNVTFRCDPISEHNRLYWYRQTLGQGPEFLTYFQNEAQLEKSRLLSDRFSAERPKGSFSTLEIQRTEQGDSAMYLCASSNPDRTSTDTQYFGPGTRLTVL.

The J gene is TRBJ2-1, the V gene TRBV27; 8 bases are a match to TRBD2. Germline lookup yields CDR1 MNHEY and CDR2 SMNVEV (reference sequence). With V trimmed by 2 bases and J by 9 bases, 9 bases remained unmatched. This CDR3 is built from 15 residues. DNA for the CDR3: TGTGCCAGCAGTTTACGGCGGGAGGCCGGGGGTGAGCAGTTCTTC. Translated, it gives CASSLRREAGGEQFF.

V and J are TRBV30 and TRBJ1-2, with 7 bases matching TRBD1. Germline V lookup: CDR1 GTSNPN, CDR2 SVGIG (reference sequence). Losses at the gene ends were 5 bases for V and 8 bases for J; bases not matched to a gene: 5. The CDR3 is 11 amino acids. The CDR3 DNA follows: TGTGCCTGGGCCAGGGGGGACGGCTACACCTTC. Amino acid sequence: CAWARGDGYTF.

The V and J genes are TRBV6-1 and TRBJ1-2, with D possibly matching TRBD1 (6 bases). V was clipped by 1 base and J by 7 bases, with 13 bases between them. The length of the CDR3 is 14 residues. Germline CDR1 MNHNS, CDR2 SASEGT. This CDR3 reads CASSEDQGSIGYTF. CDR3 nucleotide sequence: TGTGCCAGCAGTGAAGATCAGGGGTCCATTGGCTACACCTTC.

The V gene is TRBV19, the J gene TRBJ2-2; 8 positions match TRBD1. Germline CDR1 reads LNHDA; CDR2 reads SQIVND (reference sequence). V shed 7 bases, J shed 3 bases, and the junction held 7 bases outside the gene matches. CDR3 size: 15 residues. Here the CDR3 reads CASIGQGIDTGELFF. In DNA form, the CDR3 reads TGTGCCAGTATAGGACAGGGCATTGACACCGGGGAGCTGTTTTTT.

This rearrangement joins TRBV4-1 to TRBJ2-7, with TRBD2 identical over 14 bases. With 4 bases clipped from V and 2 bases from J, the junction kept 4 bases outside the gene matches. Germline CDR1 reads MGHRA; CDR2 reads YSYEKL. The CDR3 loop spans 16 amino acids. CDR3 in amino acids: CASSRGLAGDTYEQYF. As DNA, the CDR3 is TGCGCCAGCAGCCGGGGACTAGCGGGAGATACCTACGAGCAGTACTTC.

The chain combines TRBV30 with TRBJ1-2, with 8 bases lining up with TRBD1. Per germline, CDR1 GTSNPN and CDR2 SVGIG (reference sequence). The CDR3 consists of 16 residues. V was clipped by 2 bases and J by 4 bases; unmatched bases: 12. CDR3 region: CAWSSFQGARAYGYTF. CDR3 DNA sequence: TGTGCCTGGAGTTCTTTCCAGGGGGCGAGGGCCTATGGCTACACCTTC.

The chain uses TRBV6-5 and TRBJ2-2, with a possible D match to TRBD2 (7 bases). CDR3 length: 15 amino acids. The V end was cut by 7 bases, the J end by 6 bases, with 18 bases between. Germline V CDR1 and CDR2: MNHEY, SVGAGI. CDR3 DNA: TGTGCCAGCACCTCTGGGGGGGGGCGCCCCGGGGAGCTGTTTTTT. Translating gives CASTSGGGRPGELFF.

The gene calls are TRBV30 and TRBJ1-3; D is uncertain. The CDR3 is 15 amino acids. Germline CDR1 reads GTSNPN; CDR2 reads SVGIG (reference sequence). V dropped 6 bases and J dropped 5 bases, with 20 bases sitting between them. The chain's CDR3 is CACRGLAGNRNTIYF. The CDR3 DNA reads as TGTGCCTGCCGAGGGTTGGCAGGCAATCGAAACACCATATATTTT.